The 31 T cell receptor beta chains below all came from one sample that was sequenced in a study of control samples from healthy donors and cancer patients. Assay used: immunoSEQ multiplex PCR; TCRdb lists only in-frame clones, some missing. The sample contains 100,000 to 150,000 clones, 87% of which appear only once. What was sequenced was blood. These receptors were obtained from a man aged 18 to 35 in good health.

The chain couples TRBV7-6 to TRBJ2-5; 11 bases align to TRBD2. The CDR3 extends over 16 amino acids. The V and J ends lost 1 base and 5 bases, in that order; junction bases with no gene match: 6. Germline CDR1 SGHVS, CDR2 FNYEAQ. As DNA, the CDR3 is TGTGCCAGCAGCTTAGAACTAGCGGGGGCCCGCGAGACCCAGTACTTC. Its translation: CASSLELAGARETQYF.

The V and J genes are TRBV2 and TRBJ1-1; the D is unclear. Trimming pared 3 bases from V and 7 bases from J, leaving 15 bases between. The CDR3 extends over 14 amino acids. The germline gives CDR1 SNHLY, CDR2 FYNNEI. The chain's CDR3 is CASSEMNGRDEAFF. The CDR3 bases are TGTGCCAGCAGTGAGATGAACGGGCGGGATGAAGCTTTCTTT.

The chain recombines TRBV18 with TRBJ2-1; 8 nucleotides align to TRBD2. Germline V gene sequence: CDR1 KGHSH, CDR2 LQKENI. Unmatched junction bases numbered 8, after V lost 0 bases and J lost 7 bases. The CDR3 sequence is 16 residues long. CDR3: CASSPPIGLALNEQFF. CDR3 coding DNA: TGTGCCAGCTCACCACCGATCGGACTAGCTTTAAATGAGCAGTTCTTC. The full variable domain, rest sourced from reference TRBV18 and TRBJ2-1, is NAGVMQNPRHLVRRRGQEARLRCSPMKGHSHVYWYRQLPEEGLKFMVYLQKENIIDESGMPKERFSAEFPKEGPSILRIQQVVRGDSAAYFCASSPPIGLALNEQFFGPGTRLTVL.

The CDR3 loop reads CASSPGQLNTEAFF. CDR3 in DNA: TGTGCCAGCAGCCCGGGACAGCTGAACACTGAAGCTTTCTTT. The V gene is TRBV6-5, the J gene TRBJ1-1; 7 bases map to TRBD1. The germline CDR1 and CDR2 sequences are MNHEY and SVGAGI. The CDR3 contains 14 residues. V was clipped by 6 bases and J by 0 bases; unmatched bases: 4.

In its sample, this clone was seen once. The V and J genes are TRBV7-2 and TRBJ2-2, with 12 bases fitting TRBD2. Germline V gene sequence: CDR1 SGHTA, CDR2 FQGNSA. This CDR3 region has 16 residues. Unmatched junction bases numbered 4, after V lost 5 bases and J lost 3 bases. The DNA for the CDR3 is TGTGCCAGCAGCAGGACTAGCGGGATGGACACCGGGGAGCTGTTTTTT. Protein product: CASSRTSGMDTGELFF.

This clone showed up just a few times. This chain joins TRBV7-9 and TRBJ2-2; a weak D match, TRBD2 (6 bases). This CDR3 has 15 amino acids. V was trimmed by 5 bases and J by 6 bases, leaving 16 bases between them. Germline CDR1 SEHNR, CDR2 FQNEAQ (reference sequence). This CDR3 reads CASSRDFLMAGELFF. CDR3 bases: TGTGCCAGCAGCAGGGACTTCCTTATGGCCGGGGAGCTGTTTTTT.

The chain's CDR3 is CASLRDSRGTTNEKLFF. The CDR3 nucleotides are TGTGCCAGCCTCCGGGACTCCCGAGGCACAACTAATGAAAAACTGTTTTTT. This rearrangement joins TRBV25-1 to TRBJ1-4; possibly TRBD1 for D (5 bases). This CDR3 region has 17 residues. Germline V gives CDR1 MGHDK, CDR2 SYGVNS. V was cut by 8 bases and J by 0 bases, with 19 bases left in between.

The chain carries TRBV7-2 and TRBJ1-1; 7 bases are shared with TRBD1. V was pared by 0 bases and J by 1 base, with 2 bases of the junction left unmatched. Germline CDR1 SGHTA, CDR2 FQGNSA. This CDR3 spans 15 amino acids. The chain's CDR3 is CASSLAAGGNTEAFF. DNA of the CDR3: TGTGCCAGCAGCTTAGCCGCAGGGGGGAACACTGAAGCTTTCTTT.

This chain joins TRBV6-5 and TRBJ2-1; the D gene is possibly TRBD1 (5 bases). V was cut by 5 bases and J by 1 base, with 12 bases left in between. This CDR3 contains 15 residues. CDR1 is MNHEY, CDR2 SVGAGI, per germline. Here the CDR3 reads CASSIRRDSYNEQFF. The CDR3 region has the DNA TGTGCCAGCAGTATCCGCAGGGATTCCTACAATGAGCAGTTCTTC.

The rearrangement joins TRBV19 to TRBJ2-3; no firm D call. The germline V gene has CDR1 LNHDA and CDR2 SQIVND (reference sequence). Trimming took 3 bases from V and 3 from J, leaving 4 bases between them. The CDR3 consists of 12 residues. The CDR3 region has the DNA TGTGCCAGTAGTATCTGGACAGATACGCAGTATTTT. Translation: CASSIWTDTQYF. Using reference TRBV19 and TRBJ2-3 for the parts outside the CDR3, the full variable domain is DGGITQSPKYLFRKEGQNVTLSCEQNLNHDAMYWYRQDPGQGLRLIYYSQIVNDFQKGDIAEGYSVSREKKESFPLTVTSAQKNPTAFYLCASSIWTDTQYFGPGTRLTVL.

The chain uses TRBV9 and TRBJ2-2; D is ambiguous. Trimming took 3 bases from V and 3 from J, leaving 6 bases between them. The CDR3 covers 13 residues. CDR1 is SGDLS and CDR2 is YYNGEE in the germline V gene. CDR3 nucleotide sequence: TGTGCCAGCAGCGGAGGCTACACCGGGGAGCTGTTTTTT. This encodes CASSGGYTGELFF. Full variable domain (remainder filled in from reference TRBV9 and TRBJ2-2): DSGVTQTPKHLITATGQRVTLRCSPRSGDLSVYWYQQSLDQGLQFLIQYYNGEERAKGNILERFSAQQFPDLHSELNLSSLELGDSALYFCASSGGYTGELFFGEGSRLTVL.

DNA of the CDR3: TGTGCCAGCAGCTTGGTCCGGAACACTGAAGCTTTCTTT. As protein: CASSLVRNTEAFF. This rearrangement joins TRBV5-5 to TRBJ1-1; D is unresolved. Trimming removed 0 bases at V and 1 base at J, with 4 bases between. Looked up from germline, CDR1 is SGHKS and CDR2 is YYEKEE (reference sequence). The CDR3 covers 13 residues.

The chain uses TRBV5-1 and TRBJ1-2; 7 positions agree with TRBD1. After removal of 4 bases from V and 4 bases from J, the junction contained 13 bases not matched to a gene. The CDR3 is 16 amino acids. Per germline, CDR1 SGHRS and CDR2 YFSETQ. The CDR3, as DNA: TGCGCCAGCAGCCCGGGCGGGCAGGGGGGCCTCTATGGCTACACCTTC. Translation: CASSPGGQGGLYGYTF.

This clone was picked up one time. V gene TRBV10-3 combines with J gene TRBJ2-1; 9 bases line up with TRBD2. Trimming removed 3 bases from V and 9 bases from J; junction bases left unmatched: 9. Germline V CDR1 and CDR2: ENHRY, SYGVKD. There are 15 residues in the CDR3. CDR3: CAISEGSGSMVEQFF. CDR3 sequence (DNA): TGTGCCATCAGTGAAGGTAGCGGGAGTATGGTTGAGCAGTTCTTC.

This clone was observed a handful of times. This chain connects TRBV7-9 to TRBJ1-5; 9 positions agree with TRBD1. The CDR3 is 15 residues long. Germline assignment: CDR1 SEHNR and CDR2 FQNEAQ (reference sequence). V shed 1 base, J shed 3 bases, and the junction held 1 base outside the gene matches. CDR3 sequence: CASSLGTGDNQPQHF. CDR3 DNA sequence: TGTGCCAGCAGCTTAGGGACAGGGGACAATCAGCCCCAGCATTTT.

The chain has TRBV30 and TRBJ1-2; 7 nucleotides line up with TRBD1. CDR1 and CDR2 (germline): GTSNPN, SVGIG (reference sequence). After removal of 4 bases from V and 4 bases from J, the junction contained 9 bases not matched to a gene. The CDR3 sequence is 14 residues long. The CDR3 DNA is TGTGCCTGGAACAACAGGGGCCATGGCTATGGCTACACCTTC. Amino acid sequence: CAWNNRGHGYGYTF. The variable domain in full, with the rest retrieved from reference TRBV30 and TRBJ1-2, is SQTIHQWPATLVQPVGSPLSLECTVEGTSNPNLYWYRQAAGRGLQLLFYSVGIGQISSEVPQNLSASRPQDRQFILSSKKLLLSDSGFYLCAWNNRGHGYGYTFGSGTRLTVV.

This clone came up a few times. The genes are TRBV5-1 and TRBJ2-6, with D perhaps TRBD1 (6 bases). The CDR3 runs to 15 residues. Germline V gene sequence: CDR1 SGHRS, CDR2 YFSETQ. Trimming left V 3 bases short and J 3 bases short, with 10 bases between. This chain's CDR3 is CASSSTGRGANVLTF. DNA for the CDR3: TGCGCCAGCAGCTCCACAGGGCGTGGGGCCAACGTCCTGACTTTC.

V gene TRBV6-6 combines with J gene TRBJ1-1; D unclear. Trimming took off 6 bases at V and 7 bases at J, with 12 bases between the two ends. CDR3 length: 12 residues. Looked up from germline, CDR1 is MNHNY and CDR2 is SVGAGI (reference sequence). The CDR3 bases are TGTGCCAGCAGCTCACAGAGGAGTGAAGCTTTCTTT. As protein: CASSSQRSEAFF.

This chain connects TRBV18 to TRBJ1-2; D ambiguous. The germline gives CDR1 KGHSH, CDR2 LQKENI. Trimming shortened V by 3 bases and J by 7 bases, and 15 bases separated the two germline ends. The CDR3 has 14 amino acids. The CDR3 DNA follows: TGTGCCAGCTCACCCGGACCGGGCATGTTTGGCTACACCTTC. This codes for CASSPGPGMFGYTF.

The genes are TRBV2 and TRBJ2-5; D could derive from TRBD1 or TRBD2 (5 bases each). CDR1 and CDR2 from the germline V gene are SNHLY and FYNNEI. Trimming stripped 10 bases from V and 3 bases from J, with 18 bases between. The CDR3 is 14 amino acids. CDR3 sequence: CAIPGKGIKETQYF. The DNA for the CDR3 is TGTGCCATACCGGGGAAGGGGATAAAAGAGACCCAGTACTTC.

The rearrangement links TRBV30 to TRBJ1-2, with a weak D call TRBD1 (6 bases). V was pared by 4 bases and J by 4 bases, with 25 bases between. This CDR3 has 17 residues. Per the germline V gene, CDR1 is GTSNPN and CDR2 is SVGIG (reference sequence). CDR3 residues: CAWTTKGGLRKSYGYTF. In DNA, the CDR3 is TGTGCCTGGACCACAAAGGGGGGACTGAGAAAATCCTATGGCTACACCTTC. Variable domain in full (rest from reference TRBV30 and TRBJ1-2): SQTIHQWPATLVQPVGSPLSLECTVEGTSNPNLYWYRQAAGRGLQLLFYSVGIGQISSEVPQNLSASRPQDRQFILSSKKLLLSDSGFYLCAWTTKGGLRKSYGYTFGSGTRLTVV.

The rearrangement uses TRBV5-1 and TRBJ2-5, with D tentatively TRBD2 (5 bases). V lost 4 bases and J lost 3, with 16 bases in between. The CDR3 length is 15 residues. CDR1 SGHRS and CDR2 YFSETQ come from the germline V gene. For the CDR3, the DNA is TGCGCCAGCAGCAATTGGATAGAGAGGGAAGAGACCCAGTACTTC. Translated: CASSNWIEREETQYF.

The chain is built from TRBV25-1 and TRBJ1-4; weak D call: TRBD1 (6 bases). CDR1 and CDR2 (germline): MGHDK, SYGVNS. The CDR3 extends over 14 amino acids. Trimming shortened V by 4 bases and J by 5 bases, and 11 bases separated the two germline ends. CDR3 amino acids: CASSGNRENEKLFF. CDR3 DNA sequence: TGTGCCAGCAGTGGAAACAGGGAGAATGAAAAACTGTTTTTT.

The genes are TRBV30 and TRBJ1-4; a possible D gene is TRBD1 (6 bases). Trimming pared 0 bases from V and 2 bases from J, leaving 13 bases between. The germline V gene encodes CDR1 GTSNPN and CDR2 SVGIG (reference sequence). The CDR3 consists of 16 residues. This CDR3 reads CAWSVPLQGTNEKLFF. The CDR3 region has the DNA TGTGCCTGGAGTGTACCGCTCCAGGGGACTAATGAAAAACTGTTTTTT.

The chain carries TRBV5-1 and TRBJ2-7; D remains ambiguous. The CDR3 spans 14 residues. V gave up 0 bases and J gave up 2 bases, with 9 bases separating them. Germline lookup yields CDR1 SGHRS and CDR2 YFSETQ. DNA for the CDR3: TGCGCCAGCAGCTTGGGGGCTGATCCCTACGAGCAGTACTTC. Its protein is CASSLGADPYEQYF.

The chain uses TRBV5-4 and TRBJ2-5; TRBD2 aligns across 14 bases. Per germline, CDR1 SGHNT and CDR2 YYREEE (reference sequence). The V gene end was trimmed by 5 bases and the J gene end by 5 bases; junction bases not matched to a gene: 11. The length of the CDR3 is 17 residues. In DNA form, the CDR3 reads TGTGCCAGCAGGCCACGAGCGAGGACTAGCGGGAGGGAGACCCAGTACTTC. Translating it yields CASRPRARTSGRETQYF.

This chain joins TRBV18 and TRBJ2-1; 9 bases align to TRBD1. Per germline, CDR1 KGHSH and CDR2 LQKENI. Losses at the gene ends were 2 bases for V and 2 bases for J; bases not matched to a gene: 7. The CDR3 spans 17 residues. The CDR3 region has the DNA TGTGCCAGCTCACCAGGATCAAGACAGGGGGCCTACAATGAGCAGTTCTTC. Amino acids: CASSPGSRQGAYNEQFF. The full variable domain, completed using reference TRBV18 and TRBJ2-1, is NAGVMQNPRHLVRRRGQEARLRCSPMKGHSHVYWYRQLPEEGLKFMVYLQKENIIDESGMPKERFSAEFPKEGPSILRIQQVVRGDSAAYFCASSPGSRQGAYNEQFFGPGTRLTVL.

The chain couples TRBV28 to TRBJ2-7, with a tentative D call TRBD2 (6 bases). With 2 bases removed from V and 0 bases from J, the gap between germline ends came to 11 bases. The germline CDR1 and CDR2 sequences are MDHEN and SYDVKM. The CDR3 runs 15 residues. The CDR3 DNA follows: TGTGCCAGCAGTTTAATGGGACTTAGCTCCTACGAGCAGTACTTC. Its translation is CASSLMGLSSYEQYF.

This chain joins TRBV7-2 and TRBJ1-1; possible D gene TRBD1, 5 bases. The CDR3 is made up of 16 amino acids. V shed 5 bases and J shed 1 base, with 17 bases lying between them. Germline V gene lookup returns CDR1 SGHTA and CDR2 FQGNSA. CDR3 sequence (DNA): TGTGCCAGCAGCCCCGACAGAATTGATCGGAACACTGAAGCTTTCTTT. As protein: CASSPDRIDRNTEAFF.

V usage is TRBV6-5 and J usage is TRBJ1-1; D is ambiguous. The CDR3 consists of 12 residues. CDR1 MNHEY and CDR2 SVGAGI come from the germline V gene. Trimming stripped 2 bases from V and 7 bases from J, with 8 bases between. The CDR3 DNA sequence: TGTGCCAGCAGTTACGAAGGGATTGAAGCTTTCTTT. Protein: CASSYEGIEAFF.

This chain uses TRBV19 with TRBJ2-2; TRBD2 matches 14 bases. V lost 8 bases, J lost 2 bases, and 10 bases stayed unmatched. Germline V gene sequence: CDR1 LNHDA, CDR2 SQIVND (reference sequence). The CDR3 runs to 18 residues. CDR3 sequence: CASVKGTSGRANTGELFF. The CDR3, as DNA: TGTGCCAGTGTGAAAGGGACTAGCGGGAGAGCAAACACCGGGGAGCTGTTTTTT.